This entry lists 19 T cell receptor beta chains sequenced from one sample in a study of T cells in Graves' hyperthyroidism and ophthalmopathy. RNA transcripts served as the template for amplifying TCR beta CDR3 regions. HTBI primers drove first-round RT-PCR of the TCR CDR3. In TCRdb, the multiplex PCR reads were re-called with MiXCR into one record per CDR3 protein. The sample shows a few hundred thousand distinct CDR3 sequences, less than 25% of them seen only once. The sample consisted of blood. All receptors come from a woman aged 65 to 85 with Graves' ophthalmopathy.

The chain has TRBV6-2 or TRBV6-3 and TRBJ1-2; D unclear. Between the trimmed V and J ends, which lost 5 bases and 2 bases, there was a span of 15 bases. There are 15 residues in the CDR3. Germline assignment: CDR1 MNHEY and CDR2 SVGEGT. CDR3: CASSRRGDINYGYTF. The DNA of the CDR3 is TGTGCCAGCAGTCGACGGGGAGACATCAACTATGGCTACACCTTC.

The chain couples TRBV24-1 to TRBJ2-2, with 12 bases aligning to TRBD2. The ends lost 5 bases at V and 8 bases at J; junction bases unmatched: 17. The CDR3 runs to 19 residues. From germline, CDR1 is KGHDR and CDR2 SFDVKD. The DNA of the CDR3 is TGTGCCACCAGTGGTATGGACAGGGGACGACTAGCGGGAGTTGGGGAGCTGTTTTTT. This codes for CATSGMDRGRLAGVGELFF.

This clonotype was found a few times. V usage is TRBV28 and J usage is TRBJ1-2, with 9 bases identical to TRBD1. The V and J ends lost 1 base and 6 bases, in that order; junction bases with no gene match: 6. This CDR3 region has 15 residues. From germline, CDR1 is MDHEN and CDR2 SYDVKM. The CDR3 DNA sequence: TGTGCCAGCAGTTTATACGTAGGACAGGGGAATGGCTACACCTTC. It encodes CASSLYVGQGNGYTF.

The V call is TRBV20-1, the J call TRBJ1-3, with D perhaps TRBD1 (5 bases). This CDR3 is built from 14 residues. Trimming left V 6 bases short and J 8 bases short, with 20 bases between. In germline, CDR1 is DFQATT, CDR2 SNEGSKA (reference sequence). CDR3 protein: CSAPWTGRGDTIYF. The CDR3 bases are TGCAGTGCCCCCTGGACGGGACGGGGGGACACCATATATTTT.

This clonotype was detected ten times or more. The chain has TRBV6-6 and TRBJ2-7, with TRBD1 identical over 9 bases. J gave up 4 bases and V 0 bases, and 4 bases lay outside the gene matches. From germline, CDR1 is MNHNY and CDR2 SVGAGI (reference sequence). The CDR3 spans 15 residues. The CDR3 DNA follows: TGTGCCAGCAGTTACTCTGGGACAGGGACGTACGAGCAGTACTTC. It codes for CASSYSGTGTYEQYF.

This clonotype turned up a few times. The rearrangement links TRBV20-1 to TRBJ1-2, with 9 positions matching TRBD1. CDR1 is DFQATT, CDR2 SNEGSKA, per germline (reference sequence). V lost 2 bases to trimming and J lost 8 bases; unmatched junction nucleotides: 9. CDR3 size: 14 residues. The CDR3 nucleotides read TGCAGTGCTAGACGGGACAGGGCCCTGTCAGGCTACACCTTC. Translated: CSARRDRALSGYTF.

Comment on this clonotype: This may stem from a read error, because a much larger clone lies one nucleotide away. The chain uses TRBV28 and TRBJ1-2; 9 bases match TRBD1. After removal of 6 bases from V and 4 bases from J, the junction contained 6 bases not matched to a gene. The germline CDR1 and CDR2 sequences are MDHEN and SYDVKM. The CDR3 is 14 residues long. The CDR3 bases are TGTGCCAGCAGGGCGACAGGGGGGGTCTATGGCTACACCTTC. Translation: CASRATGGVYGYTF.

This chain uses TRBV5-1 with TRBJ2-1; either TRBD1 or TRBD2 may supply D (6 bases each). The CDR3 has 15 residues. Trimming pared 2 bases from V and 0 bases from J, leaving 9 bases between. Germline CDR1 SGHRS, CDR2 YFSETQ. This chain's CDR3 is CASSFWGASYNEQFF. The CDR3 DNA is TGCGCCAGCAGCTTTTGGGGGGCCTCCTACAATGAGCAGTTCTTC.

The J gene is TRBJ2-3, the V gene TRBV6-2 or TRBV6-3; no firm D call. CDR1 and CDR2 from the germline V gene are MNHEY and SVGEGT. With 8 bases removed from V and 0 bases from J, the gap between germline ends came to 9 bases. The CDR3 extends over 13 amino acids. As DNA, the CDR3 is TGTGCCAGCTGGACGGTTAGCACAGATACGCAGTATTTT. This gives the protein CASWTVSTDTQYF.

This clonotype was observed at least ten times. The chain has TRBV2 and TRBJ2-1; unclear D gene. Per the germline V gene, CDR1 is SNHLY and CDR2 is FYNNEI. The CDR3 loop spans 15 amino acids. The V gene lost 5 bases and the J gene lost 8 bases, with 19 bases spanning the gap. The CDR3 nucleotides are TGTGCCAGCAGTCCAACCTTTGACTTGTTCCATGAGCAGTTCTTC. Its translation is CASSPTFDLFHEQFF.

This clonotype was counted between two and nine times. The CDR3 bases are TGTGCCAGCACAGCGGGCCTATCCTACAATGAGCAGTTCTTC. Protein product: CASTAGLSYNEQFF. The gene calls are TRBV2 and TRBJ2-1; D perhaps matches TRBD2 (6 bases). The CDR3 has 14 residues. V was cut by 7 bases and J by 1 base, with 11 bases left in between. Germline loops: CDR1 SNHLY, CDR2 FYNNEI.

This clonotype was counted a few times. The V gene is TRBV6-2 or TRBV6-3, the J gene TRBJ2-1, with TRBD2 matching over 7 bases. V lost 9 bases, J lost 5 bases, and 7 bases stayed unmatched. From germline, CDR1 is MNHEY and CDR2 SVGEGT. This CDR3 is built from 13 residues. The chain's CDR3 is CASALGRDNEQFF. The CDR3 DNA reads TGTGCCAGTGCCCTAGGGAGGGACAATGAGCAGTTCTTC.

The rearrangement joins TRBV9 to TRBJ1-5; weak D call: TRBD1 (5 bases). V lost 0 bases, J lost 6 bases, and 10 bases lay in between. The CDR3 has 14 residues. CDR1 SGDLS and CDR2 YYNGEE come from the germline V gene. The CDR3 is CASSVAGVGQPQHF. The CDR3 bases are TGTGCCAGCAGCGTAGCGGGGGTCGGTCAGCCCCAGCATTTT.

The chain is built from TRBV11-3 and TRBJ2-3; D unresolved. CDR3 length: 15 residues. Germline values: CDR1 SGHNT, CDR2 YENEEA. V lost 4 bases and J lost 2, with 13 bases in between. The CDR3 DNA follows: TGTGCCAGCAGCTCCAGGATGGCGGACACAGATACGCAGTATTTT. Protein: CASSSRMADTDTQYF.

This clonotype has at least ten counts. The genes are TRBV28 and TRBJ2-7; D unresolved. CDR3 size: 12 residues. Germline CDR1 reads MDHEN; CDR2 reads SYDVKM. The germline V and J ends were trimmed by 10 bases and 7 bases, with 17 bases remaining between them. The CDR3 sequence: CATQFSGTEQYF. The CDR3 DNA reads as TGTGCCACCCAGTTTTCGGGCACAGAGCAGTACTTC. The variable domain in full, with the rest retrieved from reference TRBV28 and TRBJ2-7, is DVKVTQSSRYLVKRTGEKVFLECVQDMDHENMFWYRQDPGLGLRLIYFSYDVKMKEKGDIPEGYSVSREKKERFSLILESASTNQTSMYLCATQFSGTEQYFGPGTRLTVT.

This clonotype showed up just once. Sequence at one end of the junction differs from germline and may be a read error. The rearrangement joins TRBV5-4 to TRBJ2-2; D gene ambiguous. The CDR3 is 15 residues long. CDR1 is SGHNT and CDR2 is YYREEE in the germline V gene (reference sequence). CDR3: CASSRFRPNTRELFF. DNA of the CDR3: TGTGCCAGCAGTCGATTTCGTCCGAACACCCGGGAGCTGTTTTTT.

The CDR3 loop reads CASSKKQGGNQPQHF. In DNA, the CDR3 is TGTGCCAGTAGTAAAAAACAGGGGGGGAATCAGCCCCAGCATTTT. The chain is built from TRBV19 and TRBJ1-5; 8 positions agree with TRBD1. V trimming: 4 bases; J trimming: 4 bases; junction bases outside the gene matches: 6. Germline V gene lookup returns CDR1 LNHDA and CDR2 SQIVND (reference sequence). CDR3 length: 15 residues.

This clonotype has just a few counts. The chain recombines TRBV20-1 with TRBJ2-3; 8 bases are shared with TRBD2. J lost 3 bases, V lost 3 bases, and 14 bases had no gene match. CDR1 is DFQATT, CDR2 SNEGSKA, per germline (reference sequence). This CDR3 comprises 17 residues. The CDR3 sequence is CSARSSGRSGATDTQYF. The CDR3 DNA follows: TGCAGTGCTAGGTCAAGCGGGAGATCGGGGGCAACAGATACGCAGTATTTT.

The chain carries TRBV11-2 and TRBJ2-7; D gene ambiguous. Per the germline V gene, CDR1 is SGHAT and CDR2 is FQNNGV. V was cut by 4 bases and J by 6 bases, with 25 bases left in between. This CDR3 comprises 17 residues. Written as DNA, the CDR3 is TGTGCCAGCAGCTCCTTTACTTCTTCACCTACCCACCTCGAGCAGTACTTC. As protein: CASSSFTSSPTHLEQYF.